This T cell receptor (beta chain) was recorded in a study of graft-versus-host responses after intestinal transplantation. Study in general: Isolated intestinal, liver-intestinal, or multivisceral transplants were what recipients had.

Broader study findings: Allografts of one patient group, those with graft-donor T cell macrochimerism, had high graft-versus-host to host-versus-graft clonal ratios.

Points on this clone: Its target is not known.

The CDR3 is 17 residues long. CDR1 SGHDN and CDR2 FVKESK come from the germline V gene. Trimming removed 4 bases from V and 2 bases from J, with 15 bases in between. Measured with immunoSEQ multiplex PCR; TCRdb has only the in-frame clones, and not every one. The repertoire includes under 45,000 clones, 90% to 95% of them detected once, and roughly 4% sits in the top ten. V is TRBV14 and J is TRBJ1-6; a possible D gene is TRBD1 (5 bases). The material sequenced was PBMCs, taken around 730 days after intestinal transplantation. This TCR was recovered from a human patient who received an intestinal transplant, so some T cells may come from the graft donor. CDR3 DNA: TGTGCCAGCAGCCCGTCTTTCAGGGTACCCTATAATTCACCCCTCCACTTT. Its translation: CASSPSFRVPYNSPLHF. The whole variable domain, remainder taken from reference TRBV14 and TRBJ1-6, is EAGVTQFPSHSVIEKGQTVTLRCDPISGHDNLYWYRRVMGKEIKFLLHFVKESKQDESGMPNNRFLAERTGGTYSTLKVQPAELEDSGVYFCASSPSFRVPYNSPLHFGNGTRLTVT.